This T cell receptor beta chain was identified during a study of T cells in Graves' hyperthyroidism and ophthalmopathy. V shed 4 bases and J 2 bases; nucleotides not matched to a gene: 14. The CDR3 length is 18 residues. Germline-derived CDR1 and CDR2 are ENHRY and SYGVKD. Findings and caveats of the study: Most thyroid clonotypes that were expanded above 0.001 also turned up in blood. The model predicted ophthalmopathy a median around 6.5 months before onset.

The CDR3 regions of TCR beta were amplified from RNA transcripts. In the first-round RT-PCR of the TCR CDR3, the HTBI primer set was used. TCRdb passed the multiplex PCR reads through MiXCR, listing each CDR3 protein once. The sample holds 500,000 to 600,000 distinct CDR3 sequences; roughly 46% are singletons and the top ten take approximately 7.5%. Clinical symptoms, serum thyroxine and TRAb, thyroid ultrasound and orbital computed tomography together formed the diagnostic basis. Details on this clonotype: Its specificity is not known.

This clonotype originated in a woman aged 18-29 years with Graves' hyperthyroidism. V and J are TRBV10-3 and TRBJ2-3, with 8 bases matching TRBD2. The sequenced sample was peripheral blood or thyroid tissue (not recorded which). The CDR3 DNA reads TGTGCCATCAGTGGGGCGACTAGCGCCCAACTATACACAGATACGCAGTATTTT. This sequence encodes CAISGATSAQLYTDTQYF.